The rows below give T cell receptor beta chains drawn from one sample of a study of cytomegalovirus exposure and HLA in healthy donors. The method was immunoSEQ multiplex PCR; TCRdb's version includes in-frame clones alone and lacks a portion of them. The repertoire holds roughly 43,000 clones, 70% to 80% seen once, with about 1.5% in the top ten. The source material was PBMCs. All receptors come from a man aged 25-40 years in good health and CMV-seronegative. CDR3s include the opening cysteine and the closing phenylalanine or tryptophan. The D gene is left open where the match is weak. Only part of the rows carry a size: once, few, many, or a class if the clone is expanded.

>TRBJ1-2|TRBV18|NA|TRBD1
CASSLGSGGSYGYTF
TGTGCCAGCTCATTAGGTTCAGGGGGCAGCTATGGCTACACCTTC
>TRBJ2-5|TRBV11-2|NA|NA
CASSLGQSRGGTQYF
TGTGCCAGCAGCTTAGGCCAATCTAGGGGGGGGACCCAGTACTTC
>TRBJ1-1|TRBV30|NA|NA
CAWSVNSWAFF
TGTGCCTGGAGTGTAAACAGCTGGGCTTTCTTT
>TRBJ2-2|TRBV9|NA|TRBD2
CASSPPPGLATNTGELFF
TGTGCCAGCAGCCCCCCCCCGGGACTAGCGACGAACACCGGGGAGCTGTTTTTT
>TRBJ2-3|TRBV5-1|NA|TRBD2
CASSLTLAGVVTQYF
TGCGCCAGCAGCTTGACGCTAGCGGGAGTGGTTACGCAGTATTTT
>TRBJ1-1|TRBV9|medium-sized|NA
CASSADIMNTEAFF
TGTGCCAGCAGCGCGGACATTATGAACACTGAAGCTTTCTTT
>TRBJ2-7|TRBV11-3|few|TRBD2
CASSLAASGYEQYF
TGTGCCAGCAGCTTAGCTGCTAGCGGCTACGAGCAGTACTTC
>TRBJ2-7|TRBV6-6|NA|TRBD2
CASSSASGGTYEQYF
TGTGCCAGCAGTTCAGCTAGCGGGGGGACCTACGAGCAGTACTTC
>TRBJ1-4|TRBV11-2|NA|TRBD1
CASSKQGRDEKLFF
TGTGCCAGCAGTAAACAGGGGCGGGACGAAAAACTGTTTTTT
>TRBJ2-7|TRBV6-1|NA|TRBD1
CASSATPRTGAYEQYF
TGTGCCAGCAGTGCCACTCCCCGGACAGGGGCCTACGAGCAGTACTTC
>TRBJ2-7|TRBV15|NA|NA
CATSRDRDRQYF
TGTGCCACCAGCAGAGATCGTGACAGGCAGTACTTC
>TRBJ2-7|TRBV6-1|NA|TRBD1
CASRPGQGAYYEQYF
TGTGCCAGCAGGCCGGGACAGGGGGCTTACTACGAGCAGTACTTC
>TRBJ2-3|TRBV9|NA|TRBD2
CASSVVPLAGADTQYF
TGTGCCAGCAGCGTAGTCCCCCTGGCGGGGGCAGATACGCAGTATTTT
>TRBJ2-7|TRBV28|NA|TRBD2
CASSSRLAPYEQYF
TGTGCCAGCAGTTCACGACTAGCGCCCTACGAGCAGTACTTC
>TRBJ2-7|TRBV7-9|NA|TRBD1
CSSSLAGTGRDEQYF
TGTTCCAGCAGCTTAGCCGGGACAGGGAGGGACGAGCAGTACTTC
>TRBJ2-2|TRBV6-5|NA|TRBD2
CASTPGGRDTGELFF
TGTGCCAGCACCCCGGGGGGAAGGGACACCGGGGAGCTGTTTTTT
>TRBJ2-1|TRBV7-9|NA|TRBD2
CASSRGVLAVYNEQFF
TGTGCCAGCAGCCGAGGGGTACTAGCGGTTTACAATGAGCAGTTCTTC
>TRBJ2-7|TRBV28|once|TRBD2
CASSLGGTSGYEQYF
TGTGCCAGCAGTTTAGGCGGGACTAGCGGTTACGAGCAGTACTTC
>TRBJ2-1|TRBV7-8|NA|NA
CASSLGGGNEQFF
TGTGCCAGCAGCTTAGGTGGCGGAAATGAGCAGTTCTTC
>TRBJ1-3|TRBV4-1|NA|TRBD1
CASSQAGTGDGNTIYF
TGCGCCAGCAGCCAAGCCGGGACAGGGGATGGAAACACCATATATTTT
>TRBJ1-1|TRBV7-9|NA|TRBD1
CASSRGQGAHTEAFF
TGTGCCAGCAGCCGAGGACAGGGGGCTCACACTGAAGCTTTCTTT
>TRBJ2-7|TRBV30|NA|NA
CAWINRDSAYEQYF
TGTGCCTGGATTAACCGGGACTCCGCCTACGAGCAGTACTTC
>TRBJ1-3|TRBV25-1|NA|NA
CASSVGLATGNTIYF
TGTGCCAGCAGTGTTGGGCTCGCCACTGGAAACACCATATATTTT
>TRBJ2-2|TRBV11-2|NA|NA
CASSIRSHVGAGELFF
TGTGCCAGCAGTATTCGGTCCCATGTGGGAGCCGGGGAGCTGTTTTTT
>TRBJ2-7|TRBV19|few|NA
CASRDYYEQYF
TGTGCCAGTAGGGACTACTACGAGCAGTACTTC
>TRBJ2-7|TRBV5-8|few|TRBD1
CASSRARDREQYF
TGTGCCAGCAGCCGGGCCCGGGACAGGGAGCAGTACTTC
>TRBJ2-1|TRBV7-6|NA|NA
CASSFGSSYNEQFF
TGTGCCAGCAGCTTCGGGAGCTCCTACAATGAGCAGTTCTTC
>TRBJ2-3|TRBV7-2|once|NA
CASSRASTDTQYF
TGTGCCAGCAGCCGAGCGAGCACAGATACGCAGTATTTT